A single sample gave rise to the 31 T cell receptor beta chains below, sequenced in a study of siplizumab effects on memory and regulatory T cells. The data were produced by immunoSEQ multiplex PCR, yet TCRdb's version contains in-frame clones alone and is incomplete. The table lists about 91,000 clones, roughly 97% of them singletons. Input material: naive CD4+ T cells sorted from blood. The receptors derive from a human donor in good health.

The V and J genes are TRBV5-1 and TRBJ1-3; D unresolved. V gave up 0 bases and J gave up 0 bases, with 7 bases separating them. Germline CDR1 is SGHRS and CDR2 is YFSETQ. This CDR3 comprises 15 residues. In DNA form, the CDR3 reads TGCGCCAGCAGCTTGGTGCCGGACTCTGGAAACACCATATATTTT. It specifies CASSLVPDSGNTIYF.

V is TRBV5-1 and J is TRBJ1-4, with no clear D. This CDR3 is 15 amino acids long. V shed 4 bases and J shed 5 bases, with 15 bases lying between them. Germline assignment: CDR1 SGHRS and CDR2 YFSETQ. CDR3 amino acids: CASSPLGQRNEKLFF. The CDR3 DNA sequence: TGCGCCAGCAGCCCTTTGGGCCAGAGAAATGAAAAACTGTTTTTT.

The V gene is TRBV15, the J gene TRBJ1-5; possible D gene TRBD1, 6 bases. The germline gives CDR1 LNHNV, CDR2 YYDKDF (reference sequence). The CDR3 length is 19 residues. V dropped 0 bases and J dropped 0 bases, with 18 bases sitting between them. For the CDR3, the DNA is TGTGCCACCAGCAGAGATCAATCGACAGGCCCTTATAGCAATCAGCCCCAGCATTTT. Translation: CATSRDQSTGPYSNQPQHF.

The chain carries TRBV2 and TRBJ1-4; a possible D gene is TRBD1 (6 bases). Trimming cost V 11 bases and J 5 bases, with 15 bases left between them. Germline loops: CDR1 SNHLY, CDR2 FYNNEI. This CDR3 is 13 amino acids long. The CDR3, as DNA: TGTGCCGGGAACAGGGACCGCAATGAAAAACTGTTTTTT. Protein: CAGNRDRNEKLFF. The whole variable domain, filled in from reference TRBV2 and TRBJ1-4, reads EPEVTQTPSHQVTQMGQEVILRCVPISNHLYFYWYRQILGQKVEFLVSFYNNEISEKSEIFDDQFSVERPDGSNFTLKIRSTKLEDSAMYFCAGNRDRNEKLFFGSGTQLSVL.

The chain carries TRBV4-1 and TRBJ2-5, with TRBD2 matching over 13 bases. Per germline, CDR1 MGHRA and CDR2 YSYEKL. Trimming at V came to 2 bases and at J to 4 bases, leaving 4 bases not matched to a gene. The CDR3 length is 16 residues. CDR3 residues: CASSQKTSGGSETQYF. In nucleotides, the CDR3 is TGCGCCAGCAGCCAAAAGACTAGCGGGGGGTCAGAGACCCAGTACTTC.

V usage is TRBV30 and J usage is TRBJ2-7, with unresolved D. There are 13 residues in the CDR3. The V gene's germline CDR1 is GTSNPN and CDR2 SVGIG (reference sequence). V was clipped by 2 bases and J by 5 bases, with 13 bases between them. DNA for the CDR3: TGTGCCTGGAGTCACGGGCAAGTTCACGAGCAGTACTTC. It translates to CAWSHGQVHEQYF.

The rearrangement joins TRBV28 to TRBJ1-1; tentatively, D is TRBD1 (6 bases). The CDR3 covers 22 residues. From germline, CDR1 is MDHEN and CDR2 SYDVKM. V shed 3 bases and J shed 1 base, with 33 bases lying between them. CDR3 coding DNA: TGTGCCAGCAGTTTTTTCGGCCGCTGGCGTTATACAGGGACACCAGGGAACACTGAAGCTTTCTTT. Protein sequence: CASSFFGRWRYTGTPGNTEAFF.

This clone occurred once. V gene TRBV18 combines with J gene TRBJ1-4; D call uncertain. V dropped 3 bases and J dropped 7 bases, with 15 bases sitting between them. Germline assignment: CDR1 KGHSH and CDR2 LQKENI. This CDR3 region has 15 residues. The CDR3 DNA sequence: TGTGCCAGCTCACCCCCGGGTGCTCCTGGTGAAAAACTGTTTTTT. Encoded protein: CASSPPGAPGEKLFF.

The V gene is TRBV14, the J gene TRBJ2-7; TRBD1 aligns across 9 bases. This CDR3 comprises 16 residues. Germline V CDR1 and CDR2: SGHDN, FVKESK. With V trimmed by 3 bases and J by 1 base, 7 bases remained unmatched. This CDR3 is CASSHTMDRGSYEQYF. Written as DNA, the CDR3 is TGTGCCAGCAGCCATACTATGGACAGGGGATCCTACGAGCAGTACTTC.

This rearrangement joins TRBV7-2 to TRBJ2-2, with D hard to call. CDR1 is SGHTA, CDR2 FQGNSA, per germline. The V gene lost 5 bases and the J gene lost 6 bases, with 10 bases spanning the gap. The CDR3 has 13 amino acids. The DNA of the CDR3 is TGTGCCAGCAGCGCGGTCGTGGCCGGGGAGCTGTTTTTT. Its protein is CASSAVVAGELFF. The full variable domain, rest sourced from reference TRBV7-2 and TRBJ2-2, is GAGVSQSPSNKVTEKGKDVELRCDPISGHTALYWYRQSLGQGLEFLIYFQGNSAPDKSGLPSDRFSAERTGGSVSTLTIQRTQQEDSAVYLCASSAVVAGELFFGEGSRLTVL.

The chain uses TRBV5-5 and TRBJ2-1; D might be TRBD2 (6 bases). The CDR3 spans 13 residues. Germline V CDR1 and CDR2: SGHKS, YYEKEE (reference sequence). V lost 5 bases to trimming and J lost 15 bases, with 21 bases between them. CDR3 loop: CASRKAGLGSMFF. Here the CDR3 DNA reads TGTGCCAGCAGGAAGGCGGGACTCGGGAGTATGTTCTTC.

This clone has just one count. The chain uses TRBV27 and TRBJ1-1; no clear D gene. The V and J ends lost 2 bases and 9 bases respectively, with 10 bases between them. CDR1 is MNHEY, CDR2 SMNVEV, per germline (reference sequence). The CDR3 has 12 amino acids. The CDR3 reads CASSLGGGKAFF. As DNA, the CDR3 is TGTGCCAGCAGTTTAGGTGGTGGAAAAGCTTTCTTT.

The J gene is TRBJ1-1, the V gene TRBV7-9, with 10 positions matching TRBD1. CDR3 length: 14 amino acids. The germline gives CDR1 SEHNR, CDR2 FQNEAQ (reference sequence). V trimming: 5 bases; J trimming: 1 base; junction bases outside the gene matches: 1. CDR3 coding DNA: TGTGCCAGCAGCGGACAGGGGGGGAACACTGAAGCTTTCTTT. Amino acids: CASSGQGGNTEAFF.

The CDR3 DNA reads TGTGCCAGTAGGTGGAGGGTAGACAAGCTATCAAGTGGGGGCAATCAGCCCCAGCATTTT. Its protein is CASRWRVDKLSSGGNQPQHF. The V call is TRBV19, the J call TRBJ1-5; no reliable D call. The V and J ends lost 6 bases and 2 bases respectively, with 29 bases between them. The CDR3 is 20 amino acids. Germline V gene lookup returns CDR1 LNHDA and CDR2 SQIVND (reference sequence). The full variable domain, rest sourced from reference TRBV19 and TRBJ1-5, is DGGITQSPKYLFRKEGQNVTLSCEQNLNHDAMYWYRQDPGQGLRLIYYSQIVNDFQKGDIAEGYSVSREKKESFPLTVTSAQKNPTAFYLCASRWRVDKLSSGGNQPQHFGDGTRLSIL.

CDR3 sequence (DNA): TGTGCCAGCAGCGTACAGGGGCGTCGTCCCAATCAGCCCCAGCATTTT. It yields the protein CASSVQGRRPNQPQHF. The chain has TRBV9 and TRBJ1-5; possibly TRBD1 for D (6 bases). CDR3 size: 16 residues. Trimming pared 1 base from V and 3 bases from J, leaving 14 bases between. Germline CDR1 SGDLS, CDR2 YYNGEE.

The rearrangement links TRBV7-2 to TRBJ1-2; no definite D call. The CDR3 spans 12 residues. Germline assignment: CDR1 SGHTA and CDR2 FQGNSA. V lost 6 bases to trimming and J lost 7 bases, with 12 bases between them. The CDR3 is CASRLNDGGYTF. DNA of the CDR3: TGTGCCAGCAGACTCAACGACGGTGGCTACACCTTC.

The chain couples TRBV6-6 to TRBJ2-3; D possibly uses TRBD1 or TRBD2 (5 bases each). Trimming pared 2 bases from V and 5 bases from J, leaving 11 bases between. The CDR3 spans 14 residues. CDR1 and CDR2 (germline): MNHNY, SVGAGI (reference sequence). CDR3 nucleotide sequence: TGTGCCAGCAGTTACGGGGACCAGGGAGATACGCAGTATTTT. Translated, it gives CASSYGDQGDTQYF.

This chain joins TRBV21-1 and TRBJ1-2; the table assigns TRBD1, which was not confirmed against the DNA. TRBV21-1 is a documented pseudogene. CDR3 length equals 14 residues. The CDR3 DNA reads TGTGCCAACCCCCGGGACAGGGGGCGCAATGGCTACACCTTC. Translation gives CANPRDRGRNGYTF.

This clone came up once. Other nucleotide sequences from this sample produce the same CDR3. The chain uses TRBV18 and TRBJ1-1; D remains ambiguous. This CDR3 has 13 residues. V shed 3 bases and J shed 1 base, with 6 bases lying between them. CDR1 and CDR2 from the germline V gene are KGHSH and LQKENI. CDR3 in amino acids: CASSPQPNTEAFF. The CDR3 DNA reads as TGTGCCAGCTCACCGCAGCCGAACACTGAAGCTTTCTTT.

This sequence joins TRBV7-2 and TRBJ2-7, with TRBD2 identical over 12 bases. The CDR3 contains 17 residues. V trimming: 5 bases; J trimming: 4 bases; junction bases outside the gene matches: 12. From germline, CDR1 is SGHTA and CDR2 FQGNSA. The CDR3 nucleotides read TGTGCCAGCAGCCCGCCGAACCGACTAGCGGGGGTGTACGAGCAGTACTTC. It specifies CASSPPNRLAGVYEQYF.

This clone occurred once. This chain uses TRBV6-5 with TRBJ2-5, with 10 nucleotides matching TRBD1. Germline values: CDR1 MNHEY, CDR2 SVGAGI. V lost 0 bases and J lost 4; bases outside the gene matches: 5. The CDR3 is 16 residues long. In DNA form, the CDR3 reads TGTGCCAGCAGTTACTCGAGACAGGGGGCTGGAGAGACCCAGTACTTC. It yields the protein CASSYSRQGAGETQYF.

The chain joins TRBV10-3 to TRBJ2-1; 7 bases align to TRBD1. After removal of 0 bases from V and 4 bases from J, the junction contained 3 bases not matched to a gene. This CDR3 comprises 15 residues. From germline, CDR1 is ENHRY and CDR2 SYGVKD. The CDR3 DNA sequence: TGTGCCATCAGTGAGTCAGGGACAGATTACAATGAGCAGTTCTTC. Translating it yields CAISESGTDYNEQFF.

CDR3 DNA sequence: TGTGCCAGCGGAGGGAGGTCCTACGAGCAGTACTTC. Translating it yields CASGGRSYEQYF. V is TRBV27 and J is TRBJ2-7, with a weak D call TRBD2 (6 bases). Germline CDR1 reads MNHEY; CDR2 reads SMNVEV (reference sequence). The CDR3 runs to 12 residues. Trimming stripped 8 bases from V and 1 base from J, with 9 bases between.

Only one count was recorded for this clone. The rearrangement links TRBV7-6 to TRBJ1-3, with D possibly matching TRBD1 (5 bases). Germline CDR1 and CDR2: SGHVS and FNYEAQ. V lost 0 bases, J lost 4 bases, and 16 bases lay in between. CDR3 length equals 17 residues. CDR3 DNA: TGTGCCAGCAGCTTAGCGTCGGACAATCTAGGGGGAAACACCATATATTTT. Translation: CASSLASDNLGGNTIYF.

The chain employs TRBV6-5 and TRBJ1-5; D not resolved. CDR1 and CDR2 (germline): MNHEY, SVGAGI. Trimming took off 6 bases at V and 6 bases at J, with 12 bases between the two ends. This CDR3 is 13 amino acids long. Here the CDR3 reads CASRPVDGQPQHF. The DNA for the CDR3 is TGTGCCAGCAGACCCGTTGATGGTCAGCCCCAGCATTTT.

The chain has TRBV5-4 and TRBJ2-7, with a weak D call TRBD1 (5 bases). The CDR3 loop spans 13 amino acids. Germline loops: CDR1 SGHNT, CDR2 YYREEE (reference sequence). Trimming left V 5 bases short and J 4 bases short, with 13 bases between. For the CDR3, the DNA is TGTGCCAGCAGGTCCCAGGGTAGGTACGAGCAGTACTTC. Translating it yields CASRSQGRYEQYF.

The CDR3 is CASSITSMNTEAFF. In DNA, the CDR3 is TGTGCCAGTAGTATAACCAGCATGAACACTGAAGCTTTCTTT. This chain links TRBV19 with TRBJ1-1; D is uncertain. CDR1 is LNHDA and CDR2 is SQIVND in the germline V gene (reference sequence). There are 14 residues in the CDR3. V dropped 2 bases and J dropped 0 bases, with 7 bases sitting between them.

The chain is built from TRBV7-8 and TRBJ2-3, with 12 bases that match TRBD2. The V gene's germline CDR1 is SGHVS and CDR2 FQNEAQ. This CDR3 spans 20 amino acids. After removal of 1 base from V and 2 bases from J, the junction contained 13 bases not matched to a gene. CDR3 sequence: CASSLGRGASGGAPTDTQYF. The CDR3 nucleotides are TGTGCCAGCAGCTTAGGAAGAGGGGCTAGCGGGGGGGCCCCCACAGATACGCAGTATTTT.

The rearrangement uses TRBV7-2 and TRBJ2-6; 8 nucleotides match TRBD2. CDR1 and CDR2 (germline): SGHTA, FQGNSA. J was trimmed by 3 bases and V by 3 bases; bases with no gene match: 4. CDR3 length: 16 amino acids. CDR3 residues: CASSFSLAGGANVLTF. The CDR3 DNA is TGTGCCAGCAGCTTTAGCCTAGCGGGTGGGGCCAACGTCCTGACTTTC.

The CDR3 nucleotides read TGTGCCAGCAGTCCGACCGGGACAGCCTACGAGCAGTACTTC. Amino acid sequence: CASSPTGTAYEQYF. This chain joins TRBV6-4 and TRBJ2-7; 7 nucleotides match TRBD1. The germline CDR1 and CDR2 sequences are MRHNA and SNTAGT. This CDR3 region has 14 residues. Trimming cost V 5 bases and J 2 bases; bases outside gene matches: 6.

V and J are TRBV4-1 and TRBJ2-7; 11 bases agree with TRBD1. Trimming took 0 bases from V and 5 from J; bases not matched to a gene: 6. This CDR3 region has 16 residues. Germline CDR1 is MGHRA and CDR2 is YSYEKL. The CDR3 region is CASSQETGTGGNEQYF. CDR3 DNA sequence: TGCGCCAGCAGCCAAGAGACGGGGACAGGGGGAAACGAGCAGTACTTC.